This entry lists 26 T cell receptor beta chains sequenced from one sample in a study of cytomegalovirus exposure and HLA in healthy donors (dated by TCRdb to the late 2010s). Libraries were built with the immunoSEQ multiplex PCR assay. A mixture of 60 forward primers for TCR Vbeta segments and 13 reverse primers for TCR Jbeta segments was used in the multiplex PCR. TCRdb carries this immuneACCESS record with in-frame sequences only. Its versions omit some clonotypes, under half of them owing to an unresolved V gene in the studies checked, with the rest unexplained. For this sample the table gives about 160,000 clones, of which 65% to 85% were detected only once. Roughly 2.6% of the sample comes from the top ten. Input material: PBMCs. The receptor set was obtained from a woman in her 40s in good health and CMV-seropositive.

The V and J genes are TRBV5-4 and TRBJ1-6; 7 bases are a match to TRBD1. The CDR3 sequence is 16 residues long. Germline V gene sequence: CDR1 SGHNT, CDR2 YYREEE (reference sequence). The trim removed 0 bases at V and 7 bases at J, leaving 7 bases unmatched. The CDR3: CASSLAEQGRNSPLHF. The DNA for the CDR3 is TGTGCCAGCAGCTTGGCCGAACAGGGGAGGAATTCACCCCTCCACTTT.

The chain combines TRBV11-2 with TRBJ2-7; D is possibly TRBD1 (5 bases). Trimming removed 1 base at V and 6 bases at J, with 10 bases between. Germline CDR1 is SGHAT and CDR2 is FQNNGV. This CDR3 is 13 amino acids long. The chain's CDR3 is CASSLGADSEQYF. The DNA of the CDR3 is TGTGCCAGCAGCTTAGGGGCCGACAGCGAGCAGTACTTC.

J is TRBJ2-1 and V is TRBV11-3, with D possibly TRBD2 on 6 matching bases. The CDR3 extends over 15 amino acids. Looked up from germline, CDR1 is SGHNT and CDR2 is YENEEA. V lost 0 bases and J 4 bases, leaving 10 bases between the germline ends. CDR3 coding DNA: TGTGCCAGCAGCTTAGACACTAGCCGATACAATGAGCAGTTCTTC. Translation: CASSLDTSRYNEQFF.

This clone came up once. The V and J genes are TRBV5-1 and TRBJ1-1, with D perhaps TRBD1 (6 bases). Germline CDR1 SGHRS, CDR2 YFSETQ. V was cut by 0 bases and J by 4 bases, with 7 bases left in between. The CDR3 runs 13 residues. CDR3 nucleotide sequence: TGCGCCAGCAGCTTGGACAGGGCCACTGAAGCTTTCTTT. Its protein is CASSLDRATEAFF.

The rearrangement joins TRBV30 to TRBJ2-3, with D possibly TRBD2 on 6 matching bases. CDR1 and CDR2 (germline): GTSNPN, SVGIG (reference sequence). V was trimmed by 3 bases and J by 5 bases, leaving 15 bases between them. The CDR3 has 14 residues. CDR3 in amino acids: CAWRAGRFGDTQYF. The DNA for the CDR3 is TGTGCCTGGAGGGCAGGGAGGTTTGGAGATACGCAGTATTTT.

This clone was seen a few times. V and J are TRBV4-1 and TRBJ2-3; the match to TRBD1 covers 7 bases. This CDR3 contains 15 residues. CDR1 MGHRA and CDR2 YSYEKL come from the germline V gene. Germline trimming cut 0 bases from V and 1 base from J; bases unmatched to any gene: 1. CDR3 loop: CASSQDQGGTDTQYF. As DNA, the CDR3 is TGCGCCAGCAGCCAAGATCAGGGGGGCACAGATACGCAGTATTTT.

This clone was recorded a few times. V and J are TRBV2 and TRBJ2-3; 11 nucleotides align to TRBD2. The CDR3 is 19 residues long. V dropped 2 bases and J dropped 0; count of bases not matched to a gene: 10. In germline, CDR1 is SNHLY, CDR2 FYNNEI. CDR3: CASSERSGTSGHSTDTQYF. In DNA, the CDR3 is TGTGCCAGCAGTGAACGGTCGGGGACTAGCGGCCACAGCACAGATACGCAGTATTTT.

About this clone itself: Other DNA variants within this sample encode the same CDR3. V and J are TRBV6-5 and TRBJ1-1, with D hard to call. The V gene's germline CDR1 is MNHEY and CDR2 SVGAGI. V dropped 0 bases and J dropped 1 base, with 9 bases sitting between them. CDR3 size: 15 residues. This CDR3 reads CASSYSRRQNTEAFF. The CDR3 nucleotides read TGTGCCAGCAGTTACTCGAGGCGTCAGAACACTGAAGCTTTCTTT.

This clone has a single count. This rearrangement joins TRBV7-2 to TRBJ2-3, with no clear D. The CDR3 consists of 16 residues. The germline gives CDR1 SGHTA, CDR2 FQGNSA. Trimming removed 2 bases at V and 5 bases at J, with 17 bases between. Here the CDR3 reads CASSLYPPLSGDTQYF. Here the CDR3 DNA reads TGTGCCAGCAGCTTATACCCCCCTCTTTCCGGAGATACGCAGTATTTT.

This clone was seen only once. The rearrangement links TRBV4-3 to TRBJ2-5; the D gene is possibly TRBD2 (5 bases). Germline CDR1 is LGHNA and CDR2 is YSLEER. The CDR3 sequence is 15 residues long. V lost 0 bases, J lost 2 bases, and 10 bases lay in between. CDR3 sequence: CASSQDFSGQETQYF. The DNA of the CDR3 is TGCGCCAGCAGCCAAGATTTTTCGGGACAAGAGACCCAGTACTTC.

To note about this clone: Its ends do not fully match the called genes, so a read error is possible. V is TRBV7-9 and J is TRBJ2-3; D not resolved. The length of the CDR3 is 12 residues. Germline V lookup: CDR1 SEHNR, CDR2 FQNEAQ (reference sequence). The CDR3 DNA reads TGTTCCAGCAGCTTAGTAACAGATACGCAGTATTTT. This encodes CSSSLVTDTQYF. The variable domain in full, completed from reference TRBV7-9 and TRBJ2-3, reads DTGVSQNPRHKITKRGQNVTFRCDPISEHNRLYWYRQTLGQGPEFLTYFQNEAQLEKSRLLSDRFSAERPKGSFSTLEIQRTEQGDSAMYLCSSSLVTDTQYFGPGTRLTVL.

The V and J genes are TRBV19 and TRBJ2-2, with D unresolved. V gave up 5 bases and J gave up 3 bases, with 10 bases separating them. CDR1 and CDR2 (germline): LNHDA, SQIVND (reference sequence). CDR3 length: 14 residues. CDR3 sequence reads: CASSPSLDTGELFF. CDR3 DNA sequence: TGTGCCAGTAGTCCTTCATTAGACACCGGGGAGCTGTTTTTT.

The chain combines TRBV7-9 with TRBJ2-5, with 10 positions matching TRBD1. With 11 bases clipped from V and 0 bases from J, the junction kept 9 bases outside the gene matches. CDR1 SEHNR and CDR2 FQNEAQ come from the germline V gene (reference sequence). The CDR3 is 15 amino acids. The CDR3 coding sequence is TGTGCCTGCGGACAGGGGGGATCGTACCAAGAGACCCAGTACTTC. It is translated as CACGQGGSYQETQYF. The full variable domain, rest sourced from reference TRBV7-9 and TRBJ2-5, is DTGVSQNPRHKITKRGQNVTFRCDPISEHNRLYWYRQTLGQGPEFLTYFQNEAQLEKSRLLSDRFSAERPKGSFSTLEIQRTEQGDSAMYLCACGQGGSYQETQYFGPGTRLLVL.

Concerning this clone itself: One end of the junction does not line up with germline, which may come from a read error. V gene TRBV5-1 combines with J gene TRBJ2-3; 8 positions match TRBD2. Germline V gene lookup returns CDR1 SGHRS and CDR2 YFSETQ. The CDR3 covers 14 residues. CDR3 sequence reads: CASSFGLAPDAQYF. The CDR3 nucleotides are TGCGCCAGCAGCTTCGGACTAGCACCAGATGCGCAGTATTTT.

This clone showed up just once. The gene calls are TRBV5-1 and TRBJ2-6; 9 positions agree with TRBD1. Trimming at V came to 5 bases and at J to 0 bases, leaving 9 bases not matched to a gene. The CDR3 consists of 18 residues. Germline CDR1 and CDR2: SGHRS and YFSETQ. DNA for the CDR3: TGCGCCAGCAGACCTCCCGGGACAGGGAGCTCTGGGGCCAACGTCCTGACTTTC. It encodes CASRPPGTGSSGANVLTF.

CDR3 in amino acids: CASSQDSPTGGTEAFF. As DNA, the CDR3 is TGTGCCAGCAGCCAAGATAGCCCCACAGGGGGCACTGAAGCTTTCTTT. V usage is TRBV14 and J usage is TRBJ1-1; 8 positions agree with TRBD1. The CDR3 covers 16 residues. Trimming cost V 0 bases and J 4 bases; bases outside gene matches: 7. CDR1 is SGHDN, CDR2 FVKESK, per germline.

The rearrangement joins TRBV27 to TRBJ2-7; 9 bases line up with TRBD1. V lost 0 bases and J lost 4; bases outside the gene matches: 10. The germline CDR1 and CDR2 sequences are MNHEY and SMNVEV (reference sequence). The CDR3 extends over 17 amino acids. The DNA of the CDR3 is TGTGCCAGCAGTTTATCGTGGGGACAGGGAGGGGGATACGAGCAGTACTTC. It codes for CASSLSWGQGGGYEQYF.

CDR3 nucleotides: TGTGCCAGCAGCGTTTGGACAGAGACCGGGGAGCTGTTTTTT. Residues: CASSVWTETGELFF. The chain links TRBV7-6 to TRBJ2-2; possible D gene TRBD1, 6 bases. The CDR3 has 14 amino acids. CDR1 and CDR2 (germline): SGHVS, FNYEAQ. The V gene lost 5 bases and the J gene lost 5 bases, with 12 bases spanning the gap.

The rearrangement uses TRBV9 and TRBJ2-2; 10 nucleotides match TRBD2. From germline, CDR1 is SGDLS and CDR2 YYNGEE. V dropped 4 bases and J dropped 0; count of bases not matched to a gene: 6. The CDR3 totals 17 residues. The CDR3 region has the DNA TGTGCCAGCAGCACAAGGACTAGCGGCCCGAACACCGGGGAGCTGTTTTTT. This translates into CASSTRTSGPNTGELFF.

The chain joins TRBV10-1 to TRBJ2-5; 9 bases align to TRBD1. This CDR3 region has 19 residues. With V trimmed by 0 bases and J by 0 bases, 11 bases remained unmatched. Germline V gives CDR1 WNHNN, CDR2 SYGVQD (reference sequence). This chain's CDR3 is CASSESRTGATLYQETQYF. The CDR3 nucleotides read TGCGCCAGCAGTGAGTCGAGGACAGGGGCCACACTGTACCAAGAGACCCAGTACTTC.

This clone was recorded a few times. The J gene is TRBJ1-2, the V gene TRBV7-8, with TRBD1 matching 10 bases. Germline lookup yields CDR1 SGHVS and CDR2 FQNEAQ. This CDR3 comprises 17 residues. V dropped 0 bases and J dropped 5; count of bases not matched to a gene: 9. Here the CDR3 DNA reads TGTGCCAGCAGCTTAGCCCTGTCCGGACAGGGGGTATATGGCTACACCTTC. Translation: CASSLALSGQGVYGYTF.

This chain links TRBV5-1 with TRBJ1-1; TRBD1 agrees at 7 bases. V trimming: 5 bases; J trimming: 2 bases; junction bases outside the gene matches: 6. This CDR3 comprises 14 residues. From germline, CDR1 is SGHRS and CDR2 YFSETQ. This CDR3 reads CASRAGTDNTEAFF. The CDR3 DNA is TGCGCCAGCAGAGCCGGGACAGACAACACTGAAGCTTTCTTT. The full variable domain, in which reference TRBV5-1 and TRBJ1-1 provide the parts outside the CDR3, is KAGVTQTPRYLIKTRGQQVTLSCSPISGHRSVSWYQQTPGQGLQFLFEYFSETQRNKGNFPGRFSGRQFSNSRSEMNVSTLELGDSALYLCASRAGTDNTEAFFGQGTRLTVV.

This chain links TRBV6-5 with TRBJ1-6, with D tentatively TRBD1 (6 bases). V was cut by 2 bases and J by 19 bases, with 12 bases left in between. CDR3 length equals 11 residues. CDR1 and CDR2 (germline): MNHEY, SVGAGI. The CDR3, as DNA: TGTGCCAGCAGTTACGGGGGGGGGCTTCACTTT. The encoded protein is CASSYGGGLHF.

The sample holds a few counts of this clone. The V gene is TRBV7-9, the J gene TRBJ1-2; TRBD1 aligns across 9 bases. CDR1 and CDR2 from the germline V gene are SEHNR and FQNEAQ (reference sequence). The CDR3 contains 14 residues. With V trimmed by 2 bases and J by 5 bases, 3 bases remained unmatched. CDR3 amino acids: CASSLTGQGYGYTF. DNA for the CDR3: TGTGCCAGCAGCTTAACGGGACAGGGATATGGCTACACCTTC.

The CDR3 DNA reads TGTGCCAGTAGTACCCGACAGGACTTGAATGGAAACACCATATATTTT. Translated, it gives CASSTRQDLNGNTIYF. The rearrangement links TRBV19 to TRBJ1-3, with TRBD1 as a possible D gene (6 bases). This CDR3 is built from 16 residues. Germline values: CDR1 LNHDA, CDR2 SQIVND (reference sequence). V lost 4 bases to trimming and J lost 3 bases, with 16 bases between them.

This clone was seen a few times. This chain links TRBV19 with TRBJ2-3, with 15 bases fitting TRBD2. The trim removed 4 bases at V and 0 bases at J, leaving 5 bases unmatched. Germline CDR1 is LNHDA and CDR2 is SQIVND (reference sequence). The CDR3 has 18 residues. CDR3 sequence (DNA): TGTGCCAGTAGTACCGGGACTAGCGGGGGGTTCAGCACAGATACGCAGTATTTT. This encodes CASSTGTSGGFSTDTQYF.